These 17 T cell receptor beta chains were all obtained from the same sample, sequenced in a study of low-dose radiotherapy and immunotherapy resistance in tumors. With TRAV- and TRBV-specific primers, first-strand cDNA was made, covering the alpha and beta chains. The TCRs were subjected to amplification over around 18 PCR cycles employing a constant-region primer in conjunction with a V-primer adapter. TCRdb reanalysed the reads using MiXCR and keeps one entry per CDR3 protein. The repertoire includes 65,000 to 95,000 distinct CDR3 sequences, approximately 17% of them detected once, and less than 6% sits in the top ten. The time point was: before trial treatment. Specimen: PBMCs, collected before treatment. The receptors were sampled from a male donor with prostate cancer.

This clonotype showed up many times. The J gene is TRBJ2-7, the V gene TRBV2; 7 bases line up with TRBD1. V shed 7 bases and J 6 bases; nucleotides not matched to a gene: 12. CDR1 is SNHLY and CDR2 is FYNNEI in the germline V gene. This CDR3 is 14 amino acids long. CDR3 bases: TGTGCCAGCAACCTTCGACAGGGTCTGGGCGAGCAGTACTTC. Translation: CASNLRQGLGEQYF.

This chain links TRBV24-1 with TRBJ2-7, with D tentatively TRBD1 or TRBD2 (5 bases each). The CDR3 contains 16 residues. CDR1 is KGHDR, CDR2 SFDVKD, per germline. V gave up 3 bases and J gave up 2 bases, with 16 bases separating them. CDR3 amino acids: CATSDPSGTGTYEQYF. The CDR3 DNA follows: TGTGCCACCAGTGATCCCTCCGGGACGGGAACCTACGAGCAGTACTTC.

The sample holds a few counts of this clonotype. This chain connects TRBV30 to TRBJ1-1; unclear D gene. Germline loops: CDR1 GTSNPN, CDR2 SVGIG (reference sequence). The CDR3 length is 13 residues. Trimming took 1 base from V and 7 from J, leaving 13 bases between them. The CDR3 loop reads CAWSALADFEAFF. CDR3 nucleotides: TGTGCCTGGAGTGCTTTGGCGGATTTTGAAGCTTTCTTT.

This clonotype came up a few times. The chain recombines TRBV30 with TRBJ1-1, with TRBD1 as a possible D gene (5 bases). The V gene's germline CDR1 is GTSNPN and CDR2 SVGIG (reference sequence). V was trimmed by 4 bases and J by 6 bases, leaving 12 bases between them. The CDR3 extends over 12 amino acids. CDR3 protein: CAWNLGVAEAFF. The CDR3 DNA sequence: TGTGCCTGGAATTTAGGGGTTGCTGAAGCTTTCTTT.

This clonotype was seen repeatedly, ten times or more. The chain links TRBV9 to TRBJ2-5; 8 bases map to TRBD1. Germline V gives CDR1 SGDLS, CDR2 YYNGEE. V shed 3 bases, J shed 4 bases, and the junction held 5 bases outside the gene matches. The CDR3 has 14 amino acids. The CDR3 reads CASSARDRRETQYF. CDR3 DNA: TGTGCCAGCAGCGCACGGGACAGGAGAGAGACCCAGTACTTC. The entire variable domain, with the rest obtained from reference TRBV9 and TRBJ2-5, is as follows: DSGVTQTPKHLITATGQRVTLRCSPRSGDLSVYWYQQSLDQGLQFLIQYYNGEERAKGNILERFSAQQFPDLHSELNLSSLELGDSALYFCASSARDRRETQYFGPGTRLLVL.

This clonotype was seen repeatedly, ten times or more. The chain employs TRBV20-1 and TRBJ2-3; 7 positions match TRBD2. The CDR3 contains 16 residues. The germline V gene has CDR1 DFQATT and CDR2 SNEGSKA (reference sequence). After removal of 5 bases from V and 3 bases from J, the junction contained 14 bases not matched to a gene. The CDR3 sequence is CSAAPQGWRETDTQYF. CDR3 coding DNA: TGCAGTGCTGCGCCCCAGGGTTGGCGGGAGACAGATACGCAGTATTTT.

The chain joins TRBV4-1 to TRBJ1-3; D call uncertain. The germline gives CDR1 MGHRA, CDR2 YSYEKL. Trimming removed 0 bases from V and 4 bases from J, with 10 bases in between. The CDR3 totals 15 residues. CDR3 region: CASSQDRNVGNTIYF. CDR3 sequence (DNA): TGCGCCAGCAGCCAAGACAGGAACGTCGGAAACACCATATATTTT.

This clonotype was seen many times. V usage is TRBV25-1 and J usage is TRBJ2-3; TRBD1 might be the D (5 bases). Trimming left V 4 bases short and J 2 bases short, with 10 bases between. The CDR3 runs 14 residues. Germline CDR1 is MGHDK and CDR2 is SYGVNS. CDR3 sequence (DNA): TGTGCCAGCAGTGTTTCAGGGAACACAGATACGCAGTATTTT. This translates into CASSVSGNTDTQYF. The full variable domain, its missing parts supplied by reference TRBV25-1 and TRBJ2-3, is EADIYQTPRYLVIGTGKKITLECSQTMGHDKMYWYQQDPGMELHLIHYSYGVNSTEKGDLSSESTVSRIRTEHFPLTLESARPSHTSQYLCASSVSGNTDTQYFGPGTRLTVL.

This clonotype was seen ten or more times. The rearrangement joins TRBV5-1 to TRBJ1-4; D gene uncertain. Germline V gene lookup returns CDR1 SGHRS and CDR2 YFSETQ. The CDR3 is 14 amino acids. V lost 6 bases to trimming and J lost 3 bases, with 12 bases between them. CDR3 sequence (DNA): TGCGCCAGCACTCACTCCGGTGCTAATGAAAAACTGTTTTTT. It codes for CASTHSGANEKLFF.

Ten or more counts support this clonotype. The chain couples TRBV13 to TRBJ2-7; maybe TRBD2 (7 bases). Germline CDR1 is PRHDT and CDR2 is FYEKMQ (reference sequence). Between the trimmed V and J ends, which lost 5 bases and 0 bases, there was a span of 14 bases. The CDR3 runs 15 residues. CDR3 nucleotide sequence: TGTGCCAGCAGCCCCGGGGGGCGGAGCTCCTACGAGCAGTACTTC. Its translation is CASSPGGRSSYEQYF.

The CDR3 DNA is TGTGCCAGCTCAGTCGTGTTCCACTACGAGCAGTACTTC. Protein sequence: CASSVVFHYEQYF. The chain uses TRBV18 and TRBJ2-7, with D unresolved. Trimming stripped 5 bases from V and 3 bases from J, with 11 bases between. The CDR3 is 13 residues long. Germline-derived CDR1 and CDR2 are KGHSH and LQKENI.

This clonotype was seen more than once but under ten times. The chain has TRBV28 and TRBJ2-3; unclear D gene. The length of the CDR3 is 18 residues. Germline V lookup: CDR1 MDHEN, CDR2 SYDVKM. The V end was cut by 3 bases, the J end by 5 bases, with 24 bases between. This CDR3 is CASSFPLAQPRGEDTQYF. CDR3 DNA sequence: TGTGCCAGCAGTTTCCCCCTGGCCCAGCCCCGCGGAGAAGATACGCAGTATTTT.

This clonotype was seen at least ten times. The chain is built from TRBV20-1 and TRBJ1-1; no definite D call. Germline V CDR1 and CDR2: DFQATT, SNEGSKA (reference sequence). The CDR3 runs to 8 residues. Trimming removed 6 bases from V and 8 bases from J, with 4 bases in between. CDR3 amino acids: CSANEAFF. In nucleotides, the CDR3 is TGCAGTGCCAACGAAGCTTTCTTT.

Many counts were recorded for this clonotype. The rearrangement uses TRBV12-3 or TRBV12-4 and TRBJ1-3; D gene unclear. Trimming pared 4 bases from V and 11 bases from J, leaving 6 bases between. This CDR3 region has 10 residues. CDR3 residues: CASSSIAIYF. The CDR3 DNA reads TGTGCCAGCAGTTCGATCGCCATATATTTT.

This clonotype was found many times. The V gene is TRBV29-1, the J gene TRBJ1-1; 8 bases align to TRBD1. There are 14 residues in the CDR3. Trimming at V came to 3 bases and at J to 5 bases, leaving 8 bases not matched to a gene. Germline V CDR1 and CDR2: SQVTM, ANQGSEA. The CDR3 bases are TGCAGCGTTGAGGCAGGGGGCGCCGGGACTGAAGCTTTCTTT. Its protein product is CSVEAGGAGTEAFF.

Ten or more counts support this clonotype. V is TRBV28 and J is TRBJ1-2; no clear D. Germline CDR1 MDHEN, CDR2 SYDVKM. This CDR3 is built from 12 residues. Trimming left V 2 bases short and J 4 bases short, with 5 bases between. The CDR3 DNA reads as TGTGCCAGCAGTTTAGACTTCTATGGCTACACCTTC. The encoded protein is CASSLDFYGYTF.

This clonotype was seen many times. This chain links TRBV2 with TRBJ2-1, with 7 bases identical to TRBD2. This CDR3 comprises 15 residues. Germline CDR1 and CDR2: SNHLY and FYNNEI. V trimming: 0 bases; J trimming: 6 bases; junction bases outside the gene matches: 5. CDR3 nucleotides: TGTGCCAGCAGTGAAGCGGGAGGGAATTCCAATGAGCAGTTCTTC. It translates to CASSEAGGNSNEQFF.